Below, one TCR beta chain is given with its context. The sample originates from a study of blood T cells in healthy people across ages. For the second PCR, which ran for about 6 to 11 cycles, a sample-barcoded 5' primer and a J-beta primer mix were used. Each cDNA molecule carried a tag from a template-switch adaptor that contained 12 random nucleotides. TCRdb reprocessed the 5' RACE reads with MiXCR, giving one entry per CDR3 protein. The table includes almost 300,000 distinct CDR3 sequences, roughly 26% detected once. This CDR3 has 13 residues. Germline V lookup: CDR1 MNHEY, CDR2 SVGEGT. The junction had 7 bases not matched to a gene; V was cut back by 6 bases and J by 9 bases.

The chain couples TRBV6-2 or TRBV6-3 to TRBJ2-1, with 8 bases that match TRBD2. This receptor was identified in a woman in her 70s in good health. The sequencing sample was made of blood. The CDR3 sequence: CASSYTGGIEQFF. DNA for the CDR3: TGTGCCAGCAGCTACACGGGGGGGATTGAGCAGTTCTTC.